One sample yielded the 23 T cell receptor beta chains listed below, sequenced in a study of shared clonotypes between healthy human individuals. The protocol was immunoSEQ multiplex PCR, while the TCRdb copy is restricted to in-frame clones and leaves out a portion. The table has roughly 2.1 million clones, roughly 91% seen once; the top ten hold more than 1.5%. Positive CCR7 selection of CD45RO-negative cells yielded the naive CD8 cells, and terminally differentiated effector memory CD45RA+ cells were excluded. The sequenced material came from naive CD8+ T cells from PBMCs. Every receptor here comes from a man aged 18-30 years in good health. Some clones in this sample may be carry-over from other donors' samples.

This clone was seen just once. The chain combines TRBV27 with TRBJ2-7; 7 nucleotides agree with TRBD2. The germline CDR1 and CDR2 sequences are MNHEY and SMNVEV (reference sequence). The junction had 16 bases not matched to a gene; V was cut back by 2 bases and J by 9 bases. This CDR3 spans 16 amino acids. The CDR3 spells CASSLSLSGTLKGQYF. In nucleotides, the CDR3 is TGTGCCAGCAGTTTAAGTTTGAGCGGGACGCTCAAGGGGCAGTACTTC.

J is TRBJ2-5 and V is TRBV27; D is possibly TRBD1 (6 bases). CDR1 is MNHEY, CDR2 SMNVEV, per germline (reference sequence). Trimming took 5 bases from V and 3 from J, leaving 10 bases between them. The CDR3 loop spans 13 amino acids. The CDR3 DNA follows: TGTGCCAGCAGTATAGGACAGAAAGAGACCCAGTACTTC. Its translation: CASSIGQKETQYF.

This clone was seen only once. V usage is TRBV4-3 and J usage is TRBJ2-7; a possible D gene is TRBD1 (6 bases). Trimming stripped 3 bases from V and 2 bases from J, with 11 bases between. CDR3 size: 14 residues. Per the germline V gene, CDR1 is LGHNA and CDR2 is YSLEER. CDR3 nucleotide sequence: TGCGCCAGCAGCCATTGGTCAGGGGCCTACGAGCAGTACTTC. Translated: CASSHWSGAYEQYF.

V is TRBV19 and J is TRBJ1-1; D call uncertain. With 3 bases removed from V and 1 base from J, the gap between germline ends came to 15 bases. The CDR3 spans 16 residues. CDR1 LNHDA and CDR2 SQIVND come from the germline V gene (reference sequence). In nucleotides, the CDR3 is TGTGCCAGTAGTATGCGGCAAATTAGACCGAACACTGAAGCTTTCTTT. Residues: CASSMRQIRPNTEAFF. Supplemented by reference TRBV19 and TRBJ1-1, the full variable domain reads DGGITQSPKYLFRKEGQNVTLSCEQNLNHDAMYWYRQDPGQGLRLIYYSQIVNDFQKGDIAEGYSVSREKKESFPLTVTSAQKNPTAFYLCASSMRQIRPNTEAFFGQGTRLTVV.

The rearrangement uses TRBV2 and TRBJ2-7, with TRBD2 matching 7 bases. Germline values: CDR1 SNHLY, CDR2 FYNNEI. The CDR3 is 16 amino acids. The J segment lost 1 base and the V segment lost 6 bases, leaving 12 bases of the junction unmatched. CDR3 sequence: CASRNRWEGLSYEQYF. Written as DNA, the CDR3 is TGTGCCAGCAGAAATCGCTGGGAGGGCCTGTCCTACGAGCAGTACTTC.

This chain uses TRBV28 with TRBJ2-2; no clear D gene. CDR1 is MDHEN and CDR2 is SYDVKM in the germline V gene. CDR3 length: 12 amino acids. V lost 3 bases and J lost 7, with 6 bases in between. This CDR3 is CASSFWGGELFF. DNA of the CDR3: TGTGCCAGCAGTTTTTGGGGCGGGGAGCTGTTTTTT.

The chain combines TRBV7-2 with TRBJ2-1; no clear D. CDR1 and CDR2 (germline): SGHTA, FQGNSA. Between the trimmed V and J ends, which lost 1 base and 10 bases, there was a span of 5 bases. This CDR3 spans 11 amino acids. CDR3 sequence (DNA): TGTGCCAGCAGCTTAGTGGGCGAGCAGTTCTTC. It encodes CASSLVGEQFF.

This clone appeared a few times. This sequence joins TRBV30 and TRBJ2-5; TRBD1 might be the D (5 bases). Germline CDR1 GTSNPN, CDR2 SVGIG (reference sequence). The CDR3 totals 13 residues. Trimming took 3 bases from V and 1 from J, leaving 9 bases between them. For the CDR3, the DNA is TGTGCCTGGAGGCCCCAGGGCCAAGAGACCCAGTACTTC. This codes for CAWRPQGQETQYF.

The rearrangement links TRBV7-9 to TRBJ1-1, with 8 bases lining up with TRBD1. This CDR3 region has 13 residues. CDR1 SEHNR and CDR2 FQNEAQ come from the germline V gene (reference sequence). The V gene end was trimmed by 5 bases and the J gene end by 3 bases; junction bases not matched to a gene: 2. The CDR3 is CASSQGAHTEAFF. The CDR3 DNA is TGTGCCAGCAGCCAGGGGGCTCACACTGAAGCTTTCTTT.

Comment on this clone: In the same sample, other DNA sequences code for this CDR3. The chain uses TRBV7-9 and TRBJ1-5; D is uncertain. This CDR3 has 14 amino acids. The germline V gene encodes CDR1 SEHNR and CDR2 FQNEAQ (reference sequence). V dropped 1 base and J dropped 1 base, with 5 bases sitting between them. The CDR3 coding sequence is TGTGCCAGCAGCTTAGTAGACAGCAATCAGCCCCAGCATTTT. As protein: CASSLVDSNQPQHF.

The chain has TRBV5-4 and TRBJ2-7, with TRBD1 identical over 7 bases. Germline V gene data show CDR1 as SGHNT and CDR2 as YYREEE (reference sequence). V lost 1 base to trimming and J lost 1 base; unmatched junction nucleotides: 2. The CDR3 sequence is 14 residues long. In DNA form, the CDR3 reads TGTGCCAGCAGCTTGTTGGGACAGTCCTACGAGCAGTACTTC. It translates to CASSLLGQSYEQYF.

This chain connects TRBV30 to TRBJ2-7; TRBD1 matches 7 bases. Trimming cost V 5 bases and J 12 bases; bases outside gene matches: 7. CDR3 length equals 10 residues. Germline V lookup: CDR1 GTSNPN, CDR2 SVGIG (reference sequence). CDR3 bases: TGTGCCTGGGTAGACAGGGTCGTGTACTTC. Amino acids: CAWVDRVVYF. The variable domain in full, completed from reference TRBV30 and TRBJ2-7, reads SQTIHQWPATLVQPVGSPLSLECTVEGTSNPNLYWYRQAAGRGLQLLFYSVGIGQISSEVPQNLSASRPQDRQFILSSKKLLLSDSGFYLCAWVDRVVYFGPGTRLTVT.

The V and J genes are TRBV25-1 and TRBJ2-1; tentatively, D is TRBD2 (6 bases). In germline, CDR1 is MGHDK, CDR2 SYGVNS. The CDR3 length is 13 residues. V lost 7 bases and J 4 bases, leaving 11 bases between the germline ends. CDR3 sequence: CASTAGYYNEQFF. The CDR3 DNA sequence: TGTGCCAGCACAGCGGGTTATTACAATGAGCAGTTCTTC. The full variable domain, rest sourced from reference TRBV25-1 and TRBJ2-1, is EADIYQTPRYLVIGTGKKITLECSQTMGHDKMYWYQQDPGMELHLIHYSYGVNSTEKGDLSSESTVSRIRTEHFPLTLESARPSHTSQYLCASTAGYYNEQFFGPGTRLTVL.

This chain uses TRBV15 with TRBJ1-5; 8 nucleotides agree with TRBD1. Germline CDR1 LNHNV, CDR2 YYDKDF (reference sequence). The CDR3 extends over 15 amino acids. Losses at the gene ends were 5 bases for V and 2 bases for J; bases not matched to a gene: 5. The CDR3 spells CATSARGPGNQPQHF. The CDR3, as DNA: TGTGCCACCAGCGCCAGGGGGCCCGGCAATCAGCCCCAGCATTTT.

On this clone: The sample carries other DNA sequences with the same CDR3. This rearrangement joins TRBV7-9 to TRBJ2-1; tentative D call: TRBD2 (6 bases). Germline lookup yields CDR1 SEHNR and CDR2 FQNEAQ (reference sequence). Deletions cut 0 bases from V and 2 bases from J, with 8 bases between. CDR3 length: 15 residues. The CDR3 sequence: CASSLASGAYNEQFF. The CDR3 bases are TGTGCCAGCAGCTTAGCTAGCGGAGCCTACAATGAGCAGTTCTTC.

J is TRBJ2-7 and V is TRBV16; no firm D call. The germline V gene has CDR1 KGHSY and CDR2 FQNENV. CDR3 length: 16 amino acids. With 2 bases removed from V and 3 bases from J, the gap between germline ends came to 17 bases. Here the CDR3 DNA reads TGTGCCAGCAGCCAAGGCTATGTCGCAGACCACTACGAGCAGTACTTC. Residues: CASSQGYVADHYEQYF.

This chain uses TRBV9 with TRBJ1-1; D not certain. Trimming left V 4 bases short and J 0 bases short, with 13 bases between. The CDR3 is 15 amino acids. Germline V lookup: CDR1 SGDLS, CDR2 YYNGEE. The CDR3 here is CASSPRSRVNTEAFF. The CDR3 DNA follows: TGTGCCAGCAGCCCCCGGTCGAGGGTGAACACTGAAGCTTTCTTT.

This chain links TRBV13 with TRBJ2-1, with 9 bases matching TRBD1. The CDR3 contains 16 residues. Per the germline V gene, CDR1 is PRHDT and CDR2 is FYEKMQ (reference sequence). V lost 3 bases, J lost 7 bases, and 10 bases stayed unmatched. The CDR3 spells CASSLSLGQGGNEQFF. Here the CDR3 DNA reads TGTGCCAGCAGCTTGTCGTTGGGACAGGGAGGAAATGAGCAGTTCTTC.

This chain links TRBV9 with TRBJ2-4; no definite D call. CDR3 length: 14 residues. Germline CDR1 reads SGDLS; CDR2 reads YYNGEE. V was clipped by 4 bases and J by 1 base, with 9 bases between them. The CDR3 loop is CASSPPGAKNIQYF. The CDR3 coding sequence is TGTGCCAGCAGCCCCCCCGGCGCCAAAAACATTCAGTACTTC.

The chain joins TRBV27 to TRBJ2-1, with TRBD2 matching 8 bases. CDR3 length: 15 residues. Germline V lookup: CDR1 MNHEY, CDR2 SMNVEV (reference sequence). V shed 6 bases and J 8 bases; nucleotides not matched to a gene: 12. CDR3: CASSPGTRGAHEQFF. In nucleotides, the CDR3 is TGTGCCAGCAGCCCCGGGACTAGGGGTGCCCATGAGCAGTTCTTC.

The rearrangement joins TRBV4-2 to TRBJ1-1, with 7 bases matching TRBD1. The V segment lost 3 bases and the J segment 5 bases; nucleotides outside the gene matches: 3. This CDR3 has 13 amino acids. CDR1 is LGHNA and CDR2 is YNFKEQ in the germline V gene. Here the CDR3 DNA reads TGTGCCAGCAGCCACGACAGGGAAACTGAAGCTTTCTTT. Its translation is CASSHDRETEAFF.

This CDR3 reads CASSDMNRTGELFF. Here the CDR3 DNA reads TGTGCCAGCAGTGATATGAACCGCACCGGGGAGCTGTTTTTT. The chain carries TRBV2 and TRBJ2-2; no clear D. The V end lost 3 bases, the J end lost 4 bases, and 9 bases lay between the germline ends. Looked up from germline, CDR1 is SNHLY and CDR2 is FYNNEI. The CDR3 is 14 residues long.

Notes on this clone: The identical CDR3 is also encoded by other nucleotide sequences in the sample. The gene calls are TRBV11-2 and TRBJ2-7; TRBD1 might be the D (5 bases). V was cut by 6 bases and J by 1 base, with 7 bases left in between. The germline V gene has CDR1 SGHAT and CDR2 FQNNGV. The CDR3 loop spans 12 amino acids. The CDR3: CASSTGSYEQYF. Here the CDR3 DNA reads TGTGCCAGCAGTACAGGTTCCTACGAGCAGTACTTC.